This is a list of T cell receptor beta chains from one sample in a study of blood T cell repertoires in COVID-19. Here immunoSEQ multiplex PCR was the method, and the copy in TCRdb shows in-frame clones only, minus some. The sample has around 100,000 clones; around 85% are singletons. Input material: peripheral blood. The origin of the receptors is a man between 70 and 80 years old with active or convalescent COVID-19. CDR3s include the opening cysteine and the closing phenylalanine or tryptophan. The order of the fields is D gene, V gene, clone size, J gene, CDR3 DNA, CDR3 protein. The D gene is left open where the match is weak. A clone size is listed for some rows: how often the clone was seen (once, few, many), or a class if it is expanded.

>TRBD1|TRBV5-1|once|TRBJ1-3
TGCGCCAGCAGCTTGGTAACAGGGGCCTCAAGCTCTGGAAACACCATATATTTT
CASSLVTGASSSGNTIYF
>.|TRBV5-6|.|TRBJ1-1
TGTGCCAGCAGCTTTGGAGGGGTTGGTGCTGAAGCTTTCTTT
CASSFGGVGAEAFF
>.|TRBV12-3/TRBV12-4|.|TRBJ1-1
TGTGCCAGCAGTTTAAGGGGTAACACTGAAGCTTTCTTT
CASSLRGNTEAFF
>TRBD1|TRBV6-6|once|TRBJ1-5
TGTGCCAGCAGTCCGACAGGGGCCCAGCCCCAGCATTTT
CASSPTGAQPQHF
>.|TRBV18|once|TRBJ2-3
TGTGCCAGCTCACCTTTACAGGGATTGTCAGATACGCAGTATTTT
CASSPLQGLSDTQYF
>TRBD1|TRBV10-3|.|TRBJ1-2
TGTGCCATCACCCCGGGACAGGGCCAACACAACTATGGCTACACCTTC
CAITPGQGQHNYGYTF
>.|TRBV5-1|few|TRBJ2-2
TGCGCCAGCAGCTCGCCCCCAGACTCCACCACTGGGGAGCTGTTTTTT
CASSSPPDSTTGELFF
>TRBD2|TRBV30|.|TRBJ2-1
TGTGCCTTCCACGGGGGGGGATACAATGAGCAGTTCTTC
CAFHGGGYNEQFF
>.|TRBV21-1|.|TRBJ2-7
TGTGCCAGCAGCAAACTTGTGGCGGGACAGTCCTACGAGCAGTACTTC
CASSKLVAGQSYEQYF
>.|TRBV2|few|TRBJ1-2
TGTGCCAGCACCGCGGGGGGGGCGCAGGATGGCTACACCTTC
CASTAGGAQDGYTF